The clone carrying this T cell receptor beta chain was observed a few times. Its antigen is still unknown. The source of the sample is a study of T cell repertoires in cytomegalovirus infection. As for the study in general: Both recently identified HLA-C-restricted and well-studied HLA-B-restricted CMV epitopes were used in the study. Indicated by public TCR beta signatures were CMV infection and matching HLA type. Regarding the study as a whole: Of the TCR beta families, the public ones yielded a cumulative frequency that identified carriers of CMV plus the relevant HLA. HLA-C-restricted CMV-specific TCR beta clonotypes prevailed in the ex vivo response.

From the reads, TCRdb called clonotypes with MiXCR, one entry per CDR3 protein. The repertoire holds roughly 990,000 distinct CDR3 sequences, less than 40% seen once, with about 14% in the top ten. This CDR3 has 13 amino acids. V lost 6 bases, J lost 6 bases, and 15 bases lay in between. Germline V gives CDR1 MDHEN, CDR2 SYDVKM. The chain employs TRBV28 and TRBJ2-7, with D perhaps TRBD1 (5 bases). Sample: cultured CD8+ T cells from PBMCs, taken from culture after CMV antigen stimulation. The receptor was derived from a human donor in good health (CMV status not recorded). Some clones in this sample may be carry-over from other donors' samples. DNA of the CDR3: TGTGCCAGCAGGTGGGGCCTACAAGTCGAGCAGTACTTC. Its protein product is CASRWGLQVEQYF.